The 5 T cell receptor beta chains in this list originate from one sample, sequenced in a study of neurological immune-mediated disorders. Each CDR3 protein is one row after TCRdb ran MiXCR on the 5' RACE reads. This table holds more than 15,000 distinct CDR3 sequences, over 2.5% found once. Source material: PBMCs. Source of these receptors: a woman aged 18-35 years with multiple sclerosis.

The table lists this clonotype with many counts. This sequence joins TRBV12-3 or TRBV12-4 and TRBJ1-5; the D is unclear. The CDR3 loop spans 13 amino acids. Trimming took 1 base from V and 3 from J, leaving 4 bases between them. DNA of the CDR3: TGTGCCAGCAGTTTAGAAGTCAATCAGCCCCAGCATTTT. It encodes CASSLEVNQPQHF.

In its sample, this clonotype was seen many times. The chain uses TRBV5-1 and TRBJ1-2, with D uncertain. V was shortened by 0 bases and J by 1 base, with 7 bases between the two germline ends. The germline V gene encodes CDR1 SGHRS and CDR2 YFSETQ. The CDR3 is 14 residues long. CDR3 DNA: TGCGCCAGCAGCTTGGACACTCTTAACTATGGCTACACCTTC. This gives the protein CASSLDTLNYGYTF.

This clonotype was seen ten or more times. The rearrangement links TRBV7-9 to TRBJ2-1, with 11 bases identical to TRBD2. The V gene's germline CDR1 is SEHNR and CDR2 FQNEAQ (reference sequence). The CDR3 is 16 amino acids. Trimming removed 4 bases from V and 15 bases from J; junction bases left unmatched: 17. CDR3 region: CASSSSGGTSGVNGFF. In nucleotides, the CDR3 is TGTGCCAGCAGCTCCTCGGGCGGGACTAGCGGAGTTAATGGGTTCTTC.

This clonotype has ten or more counts. In DNA, the CDR3 is TGTGCCATCAGTGGCACTTGGGCAGCTGGGGCCAACGTCCTGACTTTC. Translation gives CAISGTWAAGANVLTF. This chain uses TRBV10-3 with TRBJ2-6; D uncertain. V was clipped by 4 bases and J by 2 bases, with 12 bases between them. CDR3 size: 16 residues. Germline CDR1 reads ENHRY; CDR2 reads SYGVKD.

The chain carries TRBV7-8 and TRBJ2-7, with TRBD1 as a possible D gene (5 bases). The CDR3 length is 15 residues. Germline-derived CDR1 and CDR2 are SGHVS and FQNEAQ. CDR3 nucleotide sequence: TGTGCCAGCAGCTCCTACCCGCAGGGCTCCCACGAGCAGTACGTC. It yields the protein CASSSYPQGSHEQYV.